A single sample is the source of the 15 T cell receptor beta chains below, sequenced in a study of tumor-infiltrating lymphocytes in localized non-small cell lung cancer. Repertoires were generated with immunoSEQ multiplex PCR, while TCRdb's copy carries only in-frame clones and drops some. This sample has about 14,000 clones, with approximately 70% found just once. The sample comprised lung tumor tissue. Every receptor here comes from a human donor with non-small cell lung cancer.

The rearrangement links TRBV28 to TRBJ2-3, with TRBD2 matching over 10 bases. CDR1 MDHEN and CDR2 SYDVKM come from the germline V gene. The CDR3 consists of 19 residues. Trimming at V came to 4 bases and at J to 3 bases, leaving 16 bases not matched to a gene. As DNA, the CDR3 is TGTGCCAGCAGTTGGGCCCACTCGACTAGCGGGTATGGAACAGATACGCAGTATTTT. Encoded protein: CASSWAHSTSGYGTDTQYF.

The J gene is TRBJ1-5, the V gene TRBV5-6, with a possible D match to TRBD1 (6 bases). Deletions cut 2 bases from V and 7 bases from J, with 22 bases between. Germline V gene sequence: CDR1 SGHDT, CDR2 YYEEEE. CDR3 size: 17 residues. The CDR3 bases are TGTGCCAGCAGCTTATTGGGGGCAACCTCGAGAGGACAGCCCCAGCATTTT. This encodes CASSLLGATSRGQPQHF.

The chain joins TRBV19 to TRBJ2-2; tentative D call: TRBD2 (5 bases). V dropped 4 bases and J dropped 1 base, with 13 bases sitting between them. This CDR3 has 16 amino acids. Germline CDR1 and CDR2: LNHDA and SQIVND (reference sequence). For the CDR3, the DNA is TGTGCCAGTAGTAGGCTAGCTGCCGTGAACACCGGGGAGCTGTTTTTT. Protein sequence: CASSRLAAVNTGELFF.

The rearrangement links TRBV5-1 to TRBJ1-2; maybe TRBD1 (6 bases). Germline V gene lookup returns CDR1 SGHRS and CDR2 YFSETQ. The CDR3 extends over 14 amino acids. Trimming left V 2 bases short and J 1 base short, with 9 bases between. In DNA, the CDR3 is TGCGCCAGCAGCTTACAGGGCCATAACTATGGCTACACCTTC. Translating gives CASSLQGHNYGYTF.

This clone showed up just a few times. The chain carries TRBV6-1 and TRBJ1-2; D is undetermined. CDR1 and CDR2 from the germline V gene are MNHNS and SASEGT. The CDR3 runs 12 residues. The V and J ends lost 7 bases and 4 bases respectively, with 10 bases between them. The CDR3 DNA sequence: TGTGCCAGCAACAGTGGAGGCTATGGCTACACCTTC. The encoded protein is CASNSGGYGYTF.

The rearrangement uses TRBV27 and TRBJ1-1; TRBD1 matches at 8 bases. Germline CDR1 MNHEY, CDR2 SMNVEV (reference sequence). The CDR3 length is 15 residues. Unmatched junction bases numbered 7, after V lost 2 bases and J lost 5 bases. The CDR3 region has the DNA TGTGCCAGCAGTTTACAGGGGGCAGCAGGGACTGAAGCTTTCTTT. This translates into CASSLQGAAGTEAFF.

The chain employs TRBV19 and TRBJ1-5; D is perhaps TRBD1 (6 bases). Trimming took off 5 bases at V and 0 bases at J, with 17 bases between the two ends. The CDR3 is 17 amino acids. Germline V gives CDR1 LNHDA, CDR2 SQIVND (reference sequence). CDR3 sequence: CASSFFGTYNSNQPQHF. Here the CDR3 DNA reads TGTGCCAGTAGTTTTTTTGGGACATACAATAGCAATCAGCCCCAGCATTTT.

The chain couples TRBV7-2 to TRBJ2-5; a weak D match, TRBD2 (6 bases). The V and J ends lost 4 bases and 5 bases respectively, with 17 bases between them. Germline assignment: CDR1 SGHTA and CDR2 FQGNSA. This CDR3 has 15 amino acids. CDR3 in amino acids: CASSSDYAGRETQYF. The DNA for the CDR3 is TGTGCCAGCAGCTCCGACTATGCGGGACGGGAGACCCAGTACTTC. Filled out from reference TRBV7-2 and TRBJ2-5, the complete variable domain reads GAGVSQSPSNKVTEKGKDVELRCDPISGHTALYWYRQSLGQGLEFLIYFQGNSAPDKSGLPSDRFSAERTGGSVSTLTIQRTQQEDSAVYLCASSSDYAGRETQYFGPGTRLLVL.

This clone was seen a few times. CDR3 in amino acids: CASSLEASFYEQYF. CDR3 bases: TGTGCCAGCAGTTTAGAGGCATCATTCTACGAGCAGTACTTC. The gene calls are TRBV28 and TRBJ2-7; D is ambiguous. This CDR3 contains 14 residues. Trimming pared 2 bases from V and 3 bases from J, leaving 11 bases between. From germline, CDR1 is MDHEN and CDR2 SYDVKM.

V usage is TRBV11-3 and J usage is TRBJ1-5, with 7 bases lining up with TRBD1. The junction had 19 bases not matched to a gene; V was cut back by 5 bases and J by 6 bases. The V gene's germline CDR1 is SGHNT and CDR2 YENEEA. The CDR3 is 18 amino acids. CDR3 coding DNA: TGTGCCAGCAGCCCCCGACAGGGTATAGCCCCTTGGTGTCAGCCCCAGCATTTT. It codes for CASSPRQGIAPWCQPQHF.

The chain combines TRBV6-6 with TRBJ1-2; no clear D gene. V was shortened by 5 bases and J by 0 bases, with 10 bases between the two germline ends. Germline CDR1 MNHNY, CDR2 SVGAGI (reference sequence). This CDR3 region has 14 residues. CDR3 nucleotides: TGTGCCAGCAGTACATACCCAGCTAACTATGGCTACACCTTC. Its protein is CASSTYPANYGYTF.

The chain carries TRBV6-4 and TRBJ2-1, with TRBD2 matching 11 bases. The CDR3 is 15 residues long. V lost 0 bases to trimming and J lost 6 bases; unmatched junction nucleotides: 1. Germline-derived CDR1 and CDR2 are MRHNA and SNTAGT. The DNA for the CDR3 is TGTGCCAGCAGTGACTCTAGCGGGGGGGCCAATGAGCAGTTCTTC. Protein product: CASSDSSGGANEQFF.

The CDR3 sequence: CASSLAGGDADTQYF. The CDR3 DNA is TGTGCCAGCAGTTTAGCGGGAGGGGATGCAGATACGCAGTATTTT. V and J are TRBV5-8 and TRBJ2-3, with 11 bases fitting TRBD2. Germline loops: CDR1 SGHTS, CDR2 YDEGEE. V shed 5 bases, J shed 4 bases, and the junction held 6 bases outside the gene matches. The CDR3 runs 15 residues.

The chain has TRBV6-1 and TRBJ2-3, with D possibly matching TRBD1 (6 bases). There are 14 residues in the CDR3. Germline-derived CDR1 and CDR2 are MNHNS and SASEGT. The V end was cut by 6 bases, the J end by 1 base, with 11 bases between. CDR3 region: CASRRRGRTDTQYF. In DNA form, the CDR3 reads TGTGCCAGCAGACGCAGGGGCCGCACAGATACGCAGTATTTT.

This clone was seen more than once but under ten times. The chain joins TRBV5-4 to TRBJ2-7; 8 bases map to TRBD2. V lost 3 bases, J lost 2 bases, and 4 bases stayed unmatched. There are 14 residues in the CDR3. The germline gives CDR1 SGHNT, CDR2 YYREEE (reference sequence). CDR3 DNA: TGTGCCAGCAGCTCCGGGACTAGGCCCTACGAGCAGTACTTC. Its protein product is CASSSGTRPYEQYF.